Following are 6 T cell receptor beta chains from one sample sequenced in a study of cytomegalovirus exposure and HLA in healthy donors. Measured with immunoSEQ multiplex PCR; TCRdb has only the in-frame clones, and not every one. The sample has approximately 150,000 clones, just over 90% seen once. Sequencing input: PBMCs. Receptor source: a man aged 18 to 30 in good health and CMV-seronegative.

V usage is TRBV6-1 and J usage is TRBJ2-3; D might be TRBD1 (6 bases). CDR1 and CDR2 from the germline V gene are MNHNS and SASEGT. The CDR3 covers 14 residues. Deletions cut 2 bases from V and 4 bases from J, with 10 bases between. The CDR3 DNA is TGTGCCAGCAGTGAACCCCACAGGGCAGATACGCAGTATTTT. It yields the protein CASSEPHRADTQYF.

The CDR3 region has the DNA TGCGCCAGCAGCTTAGCTAGCGGGAGGGCCGAAGAGACCCAGTACTTC. Its translation is CASSLASGRAEETQYF. The rearrangement links TRBV5-1 to TRBJ2-5; 12 nucleotides agree with TRBD2. The CDR3 has 16 residues. With V trimmed by 2 bases and J by 3 bases, 5 bases remained unmatched. From germline, CDR1 is SGHRS and CDR2 YFSETQ.

The J gene is TRBJ1-4, the V gene TRBV4-1; D unresolved. Trimming took 1 base from V and 0 from J, leaving 9 bases between them. Germline V gene data show CDR1 as MGHRA and CDR2 as YSYEKL. The CDR3 consists of 16 residues. The CDR3, as DNA: TGCGCCAGCAGCCAAGGAACGGTTGCAACTAATGAAAAACTGTTTTTT. Translation: CASSQGTVATNEKLFF.

This clone has more than one count but fewer than ten. This chain connects TRBV11-2 to TRBJ1-1; D not resolved. Germline loops: CDR1 SGHAT, CDR2 FQNNGV. This CDR3 region has 13 residues. V lost 3 bases to trimming and J lost 0 bases, with 5 bases between them. The CDR3 DNA reads TGTGCCAGCAGCTTCCAATTGAACACTGAAGCTTTCTTT. Its protein product is CASSFQLNTEAFF. The variable domain in full, with the rest retrieved from reference TRBV11-2 and TRBJ1-1, is EAGVAQSPRYKIIEKRQSVAFWCNPISGHATLYWYQQILGQGPKLLIQFQNNGVVDDSQLPKDRFSAERLKGVDSTLKIQPAKLEDSAVYLCASSFQLNTEAFFGQGTRLTVV.

This clone was detected once. J is TRBJ2-7 and V is TRBV19; the match to TRBD1 covers 8 bases. Trimming cost V 8 bases and J 0 bases; bases outside gene matches: 6. The CDR3 length is 14 residues. The V gene's germline CDR1 is LNHDA and CDR2 SQIVND (reference sequence). The CDR3 DNA reads as TGTGCCAGTCGGGACAGGCCTACCTCCTACGAGCAGTACTTC. Encoded protein: CASRDRPTSYEQYF.

This chain links TRBV5-6 with TRBJ1-1; D possibly corresponds to TRBD1 (6 bases). Trimming cost V 1 base and J 0 bases, with 7 bases left between them. The CDR3 has 14 amino acids. Per the germline V gene, CDR1 is SGHDT and CDR2 is YYEEEE. The CDR3 spells CASSLTGMNTEAFF. The CDR3 DNA sequence: TGTGCCAGCAGCTTGACAGGGATGAACACTGAAGCTTTCTTT.